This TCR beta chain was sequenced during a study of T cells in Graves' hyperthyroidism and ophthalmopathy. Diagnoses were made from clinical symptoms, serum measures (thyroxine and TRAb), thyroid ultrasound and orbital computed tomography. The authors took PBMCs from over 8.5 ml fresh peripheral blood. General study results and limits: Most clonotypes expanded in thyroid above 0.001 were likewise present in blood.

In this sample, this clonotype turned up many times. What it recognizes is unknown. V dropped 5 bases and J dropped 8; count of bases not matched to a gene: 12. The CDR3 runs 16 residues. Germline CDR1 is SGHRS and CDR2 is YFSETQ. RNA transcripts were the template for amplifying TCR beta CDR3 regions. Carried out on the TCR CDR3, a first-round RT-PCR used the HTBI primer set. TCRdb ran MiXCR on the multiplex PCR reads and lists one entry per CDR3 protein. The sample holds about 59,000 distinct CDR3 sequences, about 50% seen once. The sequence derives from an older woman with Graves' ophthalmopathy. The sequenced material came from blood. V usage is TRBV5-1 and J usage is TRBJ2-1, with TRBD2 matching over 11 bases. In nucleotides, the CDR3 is TGCGCCAGCAGACAATCTGCACTAGCGGGAGTCTATGAGCAGTTCTTC. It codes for CASRQSALAGVYEQFF.